The 8 T cell receptor beta chains below come from one sample, sequenced in a study of blood T cell repertoires in COVID-19. Repertoires were generated with immunoSEQ multiplex PCR, while TCRdb's copy carries only in-frame clones and drops some. In the table there are hundreds of thousands of clones, roughly 85% of which are singletons. Sequencing input: peripheral blood. These receptors all stem from a man in his forties or fifties with active or convalescent COVID-19.

This clone was detected only a few times. This chain links TRBV5-1 with TRBJ1-4; weak D call: TRBD1 (5 bases). V gave up 0 bases and J gave up 8 bases, with 14 bases separating them. The V gene's germline CDR1 is SGHRS and CDR2 YFSETQ. The CDR3 has 15 residues. This CDR3 is CASSLGGSLLEKLFF. CDR3 DNA: TGCGCCAGCAGCTTGGGGGGCAGCCTCTTGGAAAAACTGTTTTTT.

The CDR3 here is CASSHRDRASNQPQHF. For the CDR3, the DNA is TGTGCCAGCAGTCACCGGGACAGGGCAAGCAATCAGCCCCAGCATTTT. The rearrangement joins TRBV6-6 to TRBJ1-5; 9 bases line up with TRBD1. Unmatched junction bases numbered 6, after V lost 5 bases and J lost 1 base. There are 16 residues in the CDR3. Per germline, CDR1 MNHNY and CDR2 SVGAGI (reference sequence).

The genes are TRBV30 and TRBJ1-3; D unresolved. Trimming shortened V by 0 bases and J by 3 bases, and 6 bases separated the two germline ends. This CDR3 region has 13 residues. In germline, CDR1 is GTSNPN, CDR2 SVGIG (reference sequence). In nucleotides, the CDR3 is TGTGCCTGGAGTGTACATGGTGGAAACACCATATATTTT. Protein sequence: CAWSVHGGNTIYF.

The chain is built from TRBV30 and TRBJ1-3; D remains unclear. Germline CDR1 and CDR2: GTSNPN and SVGIG (reference sequence). The V gene lost 4 bases and the J gene lost 2 bases, with 9 bases spanning the gap. The CDR3 has 13 residues. CDR3 nucleotide sequence: TGTGCCTGGACGAGGGTTCCTGGAAACACCATATATTTT. Translating it yields CAWTRVPGNTIYF.

This clone turned up a few times. The chain recombines TRBV28 with TRBJ2-5; the match to TRBD2 covers 13 bases. CDR3 size: 16 residues. The ends lost 6 bases at V and 5 bases at J; junction bases unmatched: 9. Germline CDR1 is MDHEN and CDR2 is SYDVKM. CDR3 sequence (DNA): TGTGCCAGCAGGCGGGGGACTAGCGGGATTCGGGAGACCCAGTACTTC. Its protein is CASRRGTSGIRETQYF.

The gene calls are TRBV19 and TRBJ2-2; TRBD1 matches at 10 bases. The junction had 5 bases not matched to a gene; V was cut back by 3 bases and J by 4 bases. The CDR3 runs to 16 residues. Germline CDR1 LNHDA, CDR2 SQIVND (reference sequence). Written as DNA, the CDR3 is TGTGCCAGTAGTATTGACAGGGGGCGCGGCACCGGGGAGCTGTTTTTT. This sequence encodes CASSIDRGRGTGELFF.

The chain couples TRBV27 to TRBJ2-1; 8 nucleotides agree with TRBD2. Germline V gene lookup returns CDR1 MNHEY and CDR2 SMNVEV (reference sequence). The CDR3 covers 14 residues. Trimming cost V 2 bases and J 5 bases; bases outside gene matches: 2. CDR3 sequence: CASSLREGNNEQFF. The CDR3 DNA is TGTGCCAGCAGTTTACGGGAGGGAAACAATGAGCAGTTCTTC.

The chain has TRBV5-1 and TRBJ2-1; 10 bases line up with TRBD2. The CDR3 runs 13 residues. Germline V gene sequence: CDR1 SGHRS, CDR2 YFSETQ. V was pared by 5 bases and J by 14 bases, with 10 bases of the junction left unmatched. CDR3 region: CASRRPAGGPEFF. The CDR3 coding sequence is TGCGCCAGCAGGCGGCCAGCGGGAGGGCCAGAGTTCTTC.